Reported below is one T cell receptor beta chain. This specimen comes from a study of cytomegalovirus exposure and HLA in healthy donors. Primers: 60 Vbeta forward and 13 Jbeta reverse. Clones were sequenced by immunoSEQ multiplex PCR, and TCRdb holds only the in-frame ones, with some missing. The sample has about 130,000 clones, approximately 81% seen once. Looked up from germline, CDR1 is LNHDA and CDR2 is SQIVND (reference sequence). Trimming removed 6 bases from V and 1 base from J, with 13 bases in between. The CDR3 runs 15 residues. Sample: PBMCs. The chain has TRBV19 and TRBJ2-4; maybe TRBD2 (5 bases). This clonotype was sampled from a man younger than 35 in good health and CMV-seronegative. The CDR3 nucleotides are TGTGCCAGTAGGGACCGTAGGGAGGCCAAAAACATTCAGTACTTC. Residues: CASRDRREAKNIQYF.